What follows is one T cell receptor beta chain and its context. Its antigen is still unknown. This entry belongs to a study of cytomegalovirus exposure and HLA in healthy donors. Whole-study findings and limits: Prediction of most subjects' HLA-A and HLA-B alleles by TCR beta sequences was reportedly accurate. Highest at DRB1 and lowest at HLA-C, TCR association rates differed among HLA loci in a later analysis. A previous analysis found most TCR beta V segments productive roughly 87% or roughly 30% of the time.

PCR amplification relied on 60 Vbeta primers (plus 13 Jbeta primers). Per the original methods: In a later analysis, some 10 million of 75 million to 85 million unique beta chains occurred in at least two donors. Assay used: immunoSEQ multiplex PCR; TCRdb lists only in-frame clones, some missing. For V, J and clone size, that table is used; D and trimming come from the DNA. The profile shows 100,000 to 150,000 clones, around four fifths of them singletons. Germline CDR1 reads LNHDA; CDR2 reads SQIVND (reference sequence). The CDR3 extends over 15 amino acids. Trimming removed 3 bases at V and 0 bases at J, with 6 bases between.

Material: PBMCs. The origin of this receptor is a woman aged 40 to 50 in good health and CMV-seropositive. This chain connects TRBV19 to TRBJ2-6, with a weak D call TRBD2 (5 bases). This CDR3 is CASSIGGSGANVLTF. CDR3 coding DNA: TGTGCCAGTAGTATTGGAGGCTCTGGGGCCAACGTCCTGACTTTC.